This TCR beta chain originates from a study of beta chain features in type 1 diabetes. Expressed TCRB transcripts were sequenced, since all the RNA that had been isolated was reverse transcribed. TCRdb keeps only in-frame clones here, not all; method: immunoSEQ multiplex PCR. The sample has about 170,000 clones; roughly 8% are singletons. The V end lost 4 bases, the J end lost 0 bases, and 14 bases lay between the germline ends. The CDR3 extends over 15 amino acids. Looked up from germline, CDR1 is SQVTM and CDR2 is ANQGSEA. As concerns this clone: Its cognate antigen is unknown.

Findings of the study overall: All four CD4+ subsets from Type 1 diabetes patients carried moderately but significantly shorter TCRB CDR3s.

This TCR was recovered from a man between 18 and 29 years old with type 1 diabetes. This chain links TRBV29-1 with TRBJ2-3; D gene uncertain. Sequencing was done on a sample of central memory CD4+ T cells from blood. This CDR3 is CSVVYSRSSTDTQYF. CDR3 sequence (DNA): TGCAGCGTTGTCTACAGCCGGTCTAGCACAGATACGCAGTATTTT.